This TCR beta chain is drawn from a study of blood T cell repertoires in COVID-19. Across the whole study: Both acute and convalescent COVID-19 samples were obtained from the United States, Italy and Spain. In each case, the material was cDNA or gDNA derived from T cells, B-cell-depleted T cells, or PBMCs.

Per the authors' pipeline: Estimation of nucleated cell counts was performed using reference gene primer amplification. TCRdb keeps only in-frame clones here, not all; method: immunoSEQ multiplex PCR. V, J and clone size were drawn from that table, and D and trimming were deduced from the DNA. This table holds 300,000 to 350,000 clones, approximately 90% found once. The receptor's source is a woman between 25 and 40 years old with COVID-19, enrolled during active disease. Sequencing was carried out using peripheral blood.

The CDR3 spells CASSLTSGLGSGELFF. Here the CDR3 DNA reads TGTGCCAGCAGCTTAACCAGCGGGCTGGGGTCAGGGGAGCTGTTTTTT. V is TRBV7-3 and J is TRBJ2-2; possibly TRBD2 for D (6 bases). The V and J ends lost 0 bases and 8 bases respectively, with 16 bases between them. The germline V gene has CDR1 SGHTA and CDR2 FQGTGA. The CDR3 is made up of 16 amino acids.